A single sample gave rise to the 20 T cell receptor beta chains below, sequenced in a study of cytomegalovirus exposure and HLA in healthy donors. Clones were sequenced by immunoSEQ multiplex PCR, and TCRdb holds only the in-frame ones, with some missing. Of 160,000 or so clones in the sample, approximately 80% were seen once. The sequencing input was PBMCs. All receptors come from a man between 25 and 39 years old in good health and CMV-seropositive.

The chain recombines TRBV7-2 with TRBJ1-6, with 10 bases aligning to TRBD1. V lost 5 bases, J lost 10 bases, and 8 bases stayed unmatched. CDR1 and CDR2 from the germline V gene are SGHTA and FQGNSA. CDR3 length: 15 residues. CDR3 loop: CASSRRQGAGSPLHF. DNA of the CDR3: TGTGCCAGCAGCCGCCGACAGGGGGCAGGGTCACCCCTCCACTTT.

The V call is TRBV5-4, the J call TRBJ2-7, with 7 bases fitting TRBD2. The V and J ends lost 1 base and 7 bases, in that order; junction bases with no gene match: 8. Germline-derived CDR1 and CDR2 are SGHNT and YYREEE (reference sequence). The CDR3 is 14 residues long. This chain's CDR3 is CASSLTREGKEQYF. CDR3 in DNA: TGTGCCAGCAGCTTGACCAGGGAGGGTAAAGAGCAGTACTTC.

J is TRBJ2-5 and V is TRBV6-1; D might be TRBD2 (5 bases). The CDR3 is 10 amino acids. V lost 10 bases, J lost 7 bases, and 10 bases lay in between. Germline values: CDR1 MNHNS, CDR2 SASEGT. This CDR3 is CATLAGTQYF. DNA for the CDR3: TGTGCCACCCTGGCGGGGACCCAGTACTTC.

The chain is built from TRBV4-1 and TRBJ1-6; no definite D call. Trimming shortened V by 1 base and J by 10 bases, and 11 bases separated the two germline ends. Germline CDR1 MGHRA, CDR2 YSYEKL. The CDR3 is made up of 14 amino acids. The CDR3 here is CASSQVGEGSPLHF. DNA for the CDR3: TGCGCCAGCAGCCAAGTCGGGGAAGGCTCACCCCTCCACTTT.

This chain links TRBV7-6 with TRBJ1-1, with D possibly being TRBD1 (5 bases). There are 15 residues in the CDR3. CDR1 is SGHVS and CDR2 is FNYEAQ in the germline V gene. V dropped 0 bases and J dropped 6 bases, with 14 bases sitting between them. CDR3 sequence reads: CASSLAEGMGPEAFF. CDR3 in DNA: TGTGCCAGCAGCTTAGCGGAGGGGATGGGTCCTGAAGCTTTCTTT. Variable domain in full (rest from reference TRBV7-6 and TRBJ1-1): GAGVSQSPRYKVTKRGQDVALRCDPISGHVSLYWYRQALGQGPEFLTYFNYEAQQDKSGLPNDRFSAERPEGSISTLTIQRTEQRDSAMYRCASSLAEGMGPEAFFGQGTRLTVV.

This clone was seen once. This chain's CDR3 is CASSLQVGGTYEQYF. The CDR3 nucleotides read TGCGCCAGCAGCTTGCAGGTTGGGGGGACCTACGAGCAGTACTTC. The V gene is TRBV5-1, the J gene TRBJ2-7, with a tentative D call TRBD2 (6 bases). The CDR3 is made up of 15 amino acids. Deletions cut 1 base from V and 2 bases from J, with 13 bases between. Germline CDR1 and CDR2: SGHRS and YFSETQ.

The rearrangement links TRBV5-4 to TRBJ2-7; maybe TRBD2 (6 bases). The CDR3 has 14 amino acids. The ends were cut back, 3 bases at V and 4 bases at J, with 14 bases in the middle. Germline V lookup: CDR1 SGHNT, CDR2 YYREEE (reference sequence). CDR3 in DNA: TGTGCCAGCAGCTCCGGCGGGGAACAATACGAGCAGTACTTC. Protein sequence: CASSSGGEQYEQYF. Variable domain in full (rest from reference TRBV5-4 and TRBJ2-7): ETGVTQSPTHLIKTRGQQVTLRCSSQSGHNTVSWYQQALGQGPQFIFQYYREEENGRGNFPPRFSGLQFPNYSSELNVNALELDDSALYLCASSSGGEQYEQYFGPGTRLTVT.

CDR3 sequence: CASSVEQGNTEAFF. For the CDR3, the DNA is TGTGCCAGCAGCGTAGAACAGGGGAACACTGAAGCTTTCTTT. The chain recombines TRBV9 with TRBJ1-1; D possibly corresponds to TRBD1 (6 bases). Germline CDR1 reads SGDLS; CDR2 reads YYNGEE. The CDR3 is 14 residues long. Trimming took off 0 bases at V and 1 base at J, with 7 bases between the two ends.

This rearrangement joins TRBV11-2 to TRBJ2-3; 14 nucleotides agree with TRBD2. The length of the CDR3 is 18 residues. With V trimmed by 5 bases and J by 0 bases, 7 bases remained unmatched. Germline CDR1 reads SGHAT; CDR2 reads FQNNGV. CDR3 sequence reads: CASSVGLAGASSTDTQYF. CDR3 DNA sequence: TGTGCCAGCAGCGTGGGACTAGCGGGGGCCTCTAGCACAGATACGCAGTATTTT.

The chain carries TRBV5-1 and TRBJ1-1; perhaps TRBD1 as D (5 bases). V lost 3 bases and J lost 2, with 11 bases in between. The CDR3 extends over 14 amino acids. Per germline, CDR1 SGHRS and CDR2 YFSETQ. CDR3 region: CASSSGLGNTEAFF. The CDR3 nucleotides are TGCGCCAGCAGCTCAGGGCTTGGTAACACTGAAGCTTTCTTT.

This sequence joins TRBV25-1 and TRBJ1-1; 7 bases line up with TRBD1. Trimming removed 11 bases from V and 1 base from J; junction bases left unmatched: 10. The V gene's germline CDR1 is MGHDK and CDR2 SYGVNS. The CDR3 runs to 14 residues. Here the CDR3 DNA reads TGTGCCTCCCGGGACAGACTTTCGAACACTGAAGCTTTCTTT. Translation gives CASRDRLSNTEAFF.

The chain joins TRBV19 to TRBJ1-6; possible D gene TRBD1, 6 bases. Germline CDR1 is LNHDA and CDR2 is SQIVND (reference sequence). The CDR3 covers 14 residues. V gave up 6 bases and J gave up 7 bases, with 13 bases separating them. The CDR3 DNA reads TGTGCCAGTAGCTCGACAGGCTGGAATTCACCCCTCCACTTT. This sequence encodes CASSSTGWNSPLHF. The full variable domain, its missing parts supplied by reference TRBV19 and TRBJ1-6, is DGGITQSPKYLFRKEGQNVTLSCEQNLNHDAMYWYRQDPGQGLRLIYYSQIVNDFQKGDIAEGYSVSREKKESFPLTVTSAQKNPTAFYLCASSSTGWNSPLHFGNGTRLTVT.

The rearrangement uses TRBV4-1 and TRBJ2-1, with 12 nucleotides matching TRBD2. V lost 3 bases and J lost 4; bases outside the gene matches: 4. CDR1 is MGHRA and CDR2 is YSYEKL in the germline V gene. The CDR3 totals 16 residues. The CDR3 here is CASSHGLAGMYNEQFF. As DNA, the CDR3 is TGCGCCAGCAGCCACGGACTAGCGGGGATGTACAATGAGCAGTTCTTC.

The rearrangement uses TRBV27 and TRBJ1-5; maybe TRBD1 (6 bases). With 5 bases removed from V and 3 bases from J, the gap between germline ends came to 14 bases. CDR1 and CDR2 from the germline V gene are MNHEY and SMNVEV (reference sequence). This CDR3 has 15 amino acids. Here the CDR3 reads CASSPKGVSNQPQHF. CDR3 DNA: TGTGCCAGCAGTCCGAAGGGGGTCTCCAATCAGCCCCAGCATTTT.

CDR3 region: CASSAADGTYEQYF. The CDR3 DNA reads as TGCGCCAGCAGCGCGGCAGACGGTACCTACGAGCAGTACTTC. V gene TRBV5-1 combines with J gene TRBJ2-7; D call uncertain. Trimming cost V 4 bases and J 2 bases, with 13 bases left between them. This CDR3 has 14 amino acids. Germline values: CDR1 SGHRS, CDR2 YFSETQ.

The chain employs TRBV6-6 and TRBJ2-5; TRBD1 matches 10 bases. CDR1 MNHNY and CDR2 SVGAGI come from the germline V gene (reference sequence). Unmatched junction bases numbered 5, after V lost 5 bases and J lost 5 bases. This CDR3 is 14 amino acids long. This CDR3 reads CASSRDRGWETQYF. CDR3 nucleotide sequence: TGTGCCAGCAGTCGGGACAGGGGTTGGGAGACCCAGTACTTC.

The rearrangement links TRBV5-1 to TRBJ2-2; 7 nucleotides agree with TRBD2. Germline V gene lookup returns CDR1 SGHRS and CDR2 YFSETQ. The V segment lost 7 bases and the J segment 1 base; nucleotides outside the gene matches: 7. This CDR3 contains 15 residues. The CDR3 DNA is TGCGCCAGCCGATGGGGGGGTGTGAACACCGGGGAGCTGTTTTTT. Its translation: CASRWGGVNTGELFF.

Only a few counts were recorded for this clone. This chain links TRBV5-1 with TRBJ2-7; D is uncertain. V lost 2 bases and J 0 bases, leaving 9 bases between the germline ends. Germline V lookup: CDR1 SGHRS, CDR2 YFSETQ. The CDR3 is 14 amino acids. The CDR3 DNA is TGCGCCAGCAGCTTCAGGTACAACTCCTACGAGCAGTACTTC. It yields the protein CASSFRYNSYEQYF.

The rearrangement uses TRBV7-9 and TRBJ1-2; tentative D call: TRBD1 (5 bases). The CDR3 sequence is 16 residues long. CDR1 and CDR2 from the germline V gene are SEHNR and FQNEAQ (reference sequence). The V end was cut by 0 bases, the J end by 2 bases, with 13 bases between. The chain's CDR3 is CASSLALIGANYGYTF. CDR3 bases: TGTGCCAGCAGCTTAGCGCTAATTGGGGCCAACTATGGCTACACCTTC.

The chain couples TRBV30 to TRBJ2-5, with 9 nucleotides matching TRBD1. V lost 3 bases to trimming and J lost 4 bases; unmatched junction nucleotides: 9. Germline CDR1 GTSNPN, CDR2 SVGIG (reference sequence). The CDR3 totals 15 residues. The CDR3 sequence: CAWSPGQGPPETQYF. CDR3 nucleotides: TGTGCCTGGAGCCCGGGACAGGGACCCCCAGAGACCCAGTACTTC. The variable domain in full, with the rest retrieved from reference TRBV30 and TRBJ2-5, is SQTIHQWPATLVQPVGSPLSLECTVEGTSNPNLYWYRQAAGRGLQLLFYSVGIGQISSEVPQNLSASRPQDRQFILSSKKLLLSDSGFYLCAWSPGQGPPETQYFGPGTRLLVL.